This paragraph covers one TCR beta chain sequence. Its antigen has not been determined. Base qualities are not at hand, and no much larger clone is one base apart. The record originates from a study of cytomegalovirus exposure and HLA in healthy donors (dated by TCRdb to between 2016 and 2019). Background on the whole study: An earlier analysis of roughly 570 of the donors reported approximately 300 Gb of sequence data and 90 million to 120 million unique TCR beta sequences obtained from some 170 million T cells. All discovery cohort repertoires had been generated on a single sequencing platform. About five DR-DQ haplotypes were treated as single units for association and clustering because of strong linkage in the cohort. Among the approximately 430 genotyped donors, approximately 82% belonged to the genetic ancestry cluster associated with self-reported Caucasian donors. Both class I and class II loci were covered by HLA typing, at four-digit resolution. Typing coverage varied by locus: roughly 629-640 donors for A, B, C, DRB1 and DQB1; around 560 for DQA1; about 590 for DPA1; more than 450 for DPB1. An early release covering more than 500 HLA-typed donors comprised 250 to 350 gigabases of sequencing data and roughly 86 million unique TCR sequences. High-throughput TCR immunosequencing, statistical association of individual TCRs with disease status, and machine learning were combined to predict cytomegalovirus infection status. In the later analysis, no new phenotypic data were used to find candidate immune exposures; instead, reliance was placed on TCR beta sequences and their occurrence across donors. A later genetic analysis took genome-wide SNP genotypes for about three fifths of the 666 donors and used that subset as a discovery cohort. The study used immunosequencing to profile the T cell repertoires of 666 subjects and linked those repertoires to cytomegalovirus serostatus. Among 398 genotyped donors of the cohort, an average of approximately 230,000 unique TCR beta nucleotide sequences were sequenced per donor, roughly a sixth of them non-productive. The study aimed to test whether signatures of past pathogen exposure could be identified by cataloging public T cell receptors. Besides the first cohort of roughly 660 subjects, a separate validation cohort made up of roughly 120 different subjects was used. An earlier analysis of 587 of the donors used high-throughput TCR beta sequencing to judge whether each TCR beta V gene segment behaved as functional or pseudogenic. A later analysis re-examined previously published TCR beta repertoires from about 670 donors and added high-resolution HLA genotyping to investigate patterns of TCR occurrence. Donor age, sex, ethnicity and CMV serostatus were compiled together with the repertoire data. The paper as a whole reports these results and caveats: Immune exposure information for the cohort was limited to CMV serostatus. Because counts were too low, about 17 rarely observed V segments, including chromosome 9 orphons, were excluded from the earlier analysis of some 590 of the donors. A later genetic analysis reported fewer N-insertions in productive TCRs among donors in an Asian-associated ancestry cluster than the roughly 700-donor mean. In a later genetic analysis, a missense DCLRE1C variant was associated with V-gene and J-gene trimming of TCR beta chains, and the association was replicated in an independent cohort. Correlated functional status among segregating V segments might be attributable to linkage disequilibrium, but an unknown experimental factor could not be ruled out. The study listed around 160 TCR beta chains as associated with cytomegalovirus. According to a later analysis, parvovirus B19, influenza, CMV and Epstein-Barr virus appeared linked to several top co-occurrence clusters. When HLA alleles, especially DR and DQ, strongly co-occurred, attributing TCR associations to individual alleles was difficult. In both the original and validation cohorts, the classifier was reported to diagnose cytomegalovirus status with high specificity and sensitivity. A further reported finding was that TCR beta sequences accurately predicted the HLA-A and HLA-B alleles for most subjects in the first cohort. A cluster of highly shared sequence variants was judged likely to represent a technical artifact of the sequencing pipeline. Because HLA typing was unavailable for some donors at each locus, only the typed subset was used in association tests. While some public TCRs were present in many individuals, most TCR sequences turned up only very rarely across donors. The authors suggested that the approach could potentially be generalized to other disease states and immunological phenotypes. According to a later analysis, most CMV-associated TCR beta chains appeared to be HLA-restricted, and the HLA associations seemed to be driven largely by CMV exposure. Three of the identified cytomegalovirus-associated TCR beta chains were confirmed in vitro to be specific for cytomegalovirus antigens. Specific HLA alleles were associated with around 18,000 TCR beta sequences at a false discovery rate of 0.05 in a later analysis. In a later analysis, TCR association rates were found to vary across HLA loci, with the most associated TCRs seen for DRB1 alleles and the fewest for HLA-C alleles. Compared with equally common non-associated chains, HLA-associated TCR beta chains in a later analysis were more clonally expanded and had lower generation probabilities. Only TCR beta chains were sequenced in this cohort, and the absence of alpha or paired-chain data limited detectable features. Some IMGT-functional V segments, including TRBV6-2 and TRBV6-3, could not be distinguished by the 87-base-pair reads and were therefore excluded. The presence/absence analyses assumed that sequencing depth was roughly uniform across donors, and that assumption may not be true. In an earlier analysis of 587 of the donors, most TCR beta V segments were observed in productive rearrangements about 90% or about 30% of the time, broadly matching IMGT annotations.

The cohort was made up of about 610 healthy bone marrow donors. All cohort members were sampled while nominally healthy, although unrecorded immune exposures were likely present. The donor tested CMV seropositive and was one of the 289 seropositive cohort members. A peripheral blood sample was provided by each donor, and peripheral blood mononuclear cells were used for TCR beta sequencing. The Qiagen DNeasy Blood Extraction Kit was used to extract genomic DNA from the blood cell samples. The library was prepared using the immunoSEQ multiplex PCR assay. For the multiplex PCR, a mixture combining 60 forward primers for TCR Vbeta segments and 13 reverse primers for TCR Jbeta segments was used. Amplification of the CDR3 region of rearranged TCR beta genes was performed with a multiplex PCR assay on genomic DNA. On the Illumina HiSeq System, the amplified TCR beta libraries were sequenced as 87-base-pair reads. The study's processing was this. In a later analysis, approximately 74 million unique TCR beta chains were counted across the approximately 620 repertoires, and around 10 million of these chains were shared by at least two donors. Raw reads were error-corrected and collapsed into unique sequences with a nearest-neighbor algorithm that merged closely related sequences to remove PCR and sequencing errors. V, D and J gene segments were assigned by aligning CDR3 sequences to IMGT reference sequences. For a sequence to be retained, a match of at least six nucleotides to both a V gene segment and a J gene segment was required. A rearrangement was called productive if the CDR3 had no stop codons and remained in frame with V and J, and every other rearrangement was called non-productive. CDR3 was defined according to IMGT convention as the region running from the second conserved V-encoded cysteine to the conserved J-encoded phenylalanine. The earlier analysis of some 600 of the donors excluded sequences that lacked an unambiguous match to a single V gene segment. An earlier analysis of fewer than 650 of the donors classified V segments as functional when productive rearrangements were above 56.7% and as segregating when the standard deviation between donors was above 5%. A statistical classification framework was developed to diagnose cytomegalovirus status using the catalog of TCR beta chain sequences. V and J gene assignment, in a later analysis, came from comparing TCR nucleotide sequences with IMGT/GENE-DB human TR gene sequences. A later analysis assigned CDR3 sequences and most-parsimonious VDJ recombination scenarios with the TCRdist pipeline. In a later analysis, each TCR beta chain was defined by its CDR3 amino acid sequence together with its V-gene family, and reads without a unique V-gene family were excluded. To address suspected cross-contamination and a sequencing artifact, a later analysis removed roughly 580 highly shared, low-generation-probability nucleotide sequences. For each public chain, a later analysis derived a clonal expansion index from normalized ranks of inferred template counts within each repertoire. In a later analysis, generation probabilities were computed with a VDJ recombination model fitted to out-of-frame rearrangements, and the resulting probabilities were checked against IGoR. A later analysis scored TCR-TCR, TCR-HLA and TCR-CMV co-occurrence with hypergeometric tests, applying a repertoire-size bias correction to TCR pairs. To estimate false discovery rates, a later analysis permuted the HLA or CMV assignments 20 times. In a later analysis, co-occurring TCRs were grouped using DBSCAN, and TCRdist sequence similarity was added for clustering within HLA-allele-positive subsets. Co-occurrence clustering excluded repertoires with fewer than 30,000 or more than 120,000 public chains, plus five with anomalous nucleotide sharing. Imported from immuneACCESS, the table was reduced by TCRdb to in-frame sequences with V and J called. These copies leave out some clones; in studies compared against another copy, an unresolved V gene accounts for under half, and the cause of the remainder is not known. That table furnishes V, J and clone size, whereas the DNA furnished D and trimming. This sample is represented by approximately 120,000 clones; 83% of them were singletons. The ten largest clonotypes hold 3.6% of the sample.

The germline V and J ends show losses of 5 bases and 4 bases respectively, and no gene match explains 7 bases of the junction. Reading from cysteine to phenylalanine, the CDR3 counts 15 amino acids. Just CDR3 DNA is preserved here, 45 bases in frame from base 1. As encoded in the germline V gene, CDR1 is MNHNS while CDR2 is SASEGT. The specimen was PBMCs. This chain joins TRBV6-1 to TRBJ1-5, and 8 bases in between align with TRBD1. This sequence was found in a woman aged 40 to 49 in good health and CMV-seropositive. This receptor has the CDR3 CASSFYRGANQPQHF. The DNA reads TGTGCCAGCAGTTTTTACAGGGGGGCAAATCAGCCCCAGCATTTT.